This TCR beta chain originates from a study of response to subunit inactivated influenza vaccine. Germline assignment: CDR1 GTSNPN and CDR2 SVGIG (reference sequence). Trimming shortened V by 2 bases and J by 6 bases, and 11 bases separated the two germline ends. The CDR3 has 13 amino acids. This clonotype was seen more than once but under ten times. What it binds is not known. MiXCR, run by TCRdb on the RT-PCR reads, gives a single entry per CDR3 protein. The sample has about 570,000 distinct CDR3 sequences; roughly 12% are singletons. Points from the study as a whole: Authors proposed each seasonal influenza vaccination draws in few new T cells.

This sample comprised PBMCs from blood, obtained on the day of vaccination. The rearrangement joins TRBV30 to TRBJ2-1, with D tentatively TRBD1 or TRBD2 (5 bases each). The receptor was derived from a man aged 50-59 years who received an inactivated influenza vaccine. DNA of the CDR3: TGTGCCTGGAGTTGGGACGGTCTCAATGAGCAGTTCTTC. Translating it yields CAWSWDGLNEQFF.